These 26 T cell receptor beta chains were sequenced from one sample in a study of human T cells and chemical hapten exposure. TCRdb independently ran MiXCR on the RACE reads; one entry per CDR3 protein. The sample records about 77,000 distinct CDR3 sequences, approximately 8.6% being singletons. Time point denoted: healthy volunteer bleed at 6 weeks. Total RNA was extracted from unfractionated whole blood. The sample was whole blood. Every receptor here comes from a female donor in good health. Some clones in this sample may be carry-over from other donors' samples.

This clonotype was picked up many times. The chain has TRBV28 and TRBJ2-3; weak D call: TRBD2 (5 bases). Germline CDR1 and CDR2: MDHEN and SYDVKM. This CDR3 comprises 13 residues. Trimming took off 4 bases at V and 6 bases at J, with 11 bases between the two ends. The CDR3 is CASSSTNPDTQYF. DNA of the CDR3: TGTGCCAGCAGTTCGACTAATCCGGATACGCAGTATTTT.

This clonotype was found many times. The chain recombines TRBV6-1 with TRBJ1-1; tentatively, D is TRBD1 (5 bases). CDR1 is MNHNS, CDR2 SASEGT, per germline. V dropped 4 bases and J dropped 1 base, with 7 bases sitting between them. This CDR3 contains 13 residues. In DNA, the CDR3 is TGTGCCAGCAGTGGTGACAGGAACACTGAAGCTTTCTTT. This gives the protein CASSGDRNTEAFF.

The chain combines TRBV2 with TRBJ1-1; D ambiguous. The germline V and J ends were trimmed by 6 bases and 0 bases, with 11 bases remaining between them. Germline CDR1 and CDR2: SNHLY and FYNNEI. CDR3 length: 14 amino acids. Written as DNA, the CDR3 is TGTGCCAGCAGAACACCAGCCCTGAACACTGAAGCTTTCTTT. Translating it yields CASRTPALNTEAFF. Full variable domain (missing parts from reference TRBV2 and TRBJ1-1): EPEVTQTPSHQVTQMGQEVILRCVPISNHLYFYWYRQILGQKVEFLVSFYNNEISEKSEIFDDQFSVERPDGSNFTLKIRSTKLEDSAMYFCASRTPALNTEAFFGQGTRLTVV.

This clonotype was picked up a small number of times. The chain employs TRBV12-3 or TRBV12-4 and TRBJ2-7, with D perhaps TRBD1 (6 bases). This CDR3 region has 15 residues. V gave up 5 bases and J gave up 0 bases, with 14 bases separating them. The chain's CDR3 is CASSITGTTSYEQYF. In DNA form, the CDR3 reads TGTGCCAGCAGTATTACCGGGACAACCTCCTACGAGCAGTACTTC.

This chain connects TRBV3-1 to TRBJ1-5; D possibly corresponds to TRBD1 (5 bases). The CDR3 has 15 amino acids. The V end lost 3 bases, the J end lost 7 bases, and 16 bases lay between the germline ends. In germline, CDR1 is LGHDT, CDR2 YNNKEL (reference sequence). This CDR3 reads CASSQTGAGTQPQHF. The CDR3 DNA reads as TGTGCCAGCAGCCAGACCGGGGCAGGAACCCAGCCCCAGCATTTT. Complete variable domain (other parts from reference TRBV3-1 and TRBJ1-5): DTAVSQTPKYLVTQMGNDKSIKCEQNLGHDTMYWYKQDSKKFLKIMFSYNNKELIINETVPNRFSPKSPDKAHLNLHINSLELGDSAVYFCASSQTGAGTQPQHFGDGTRLSIL.

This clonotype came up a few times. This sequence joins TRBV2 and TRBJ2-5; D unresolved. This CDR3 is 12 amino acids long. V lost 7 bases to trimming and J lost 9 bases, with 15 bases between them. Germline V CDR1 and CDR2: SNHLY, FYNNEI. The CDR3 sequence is CASTRGLKPQYF. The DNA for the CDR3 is TGTGCCAGCACCCGAGGCTTGAAGCCCCAGTACTTC.

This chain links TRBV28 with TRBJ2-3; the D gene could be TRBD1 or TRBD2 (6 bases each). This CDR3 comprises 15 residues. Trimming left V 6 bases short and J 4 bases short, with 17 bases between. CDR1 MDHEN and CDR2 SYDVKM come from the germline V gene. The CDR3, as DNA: TGTGCCAGCAGCCGGCTAGTGGGGGGCCCAGATACGCAGTATTTT. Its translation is CASSRLVGGPDTQYF.

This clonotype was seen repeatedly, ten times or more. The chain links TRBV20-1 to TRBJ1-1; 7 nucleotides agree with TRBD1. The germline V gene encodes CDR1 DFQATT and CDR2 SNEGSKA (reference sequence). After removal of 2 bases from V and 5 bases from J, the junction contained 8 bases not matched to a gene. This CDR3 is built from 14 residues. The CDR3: CSARFSTGKTEAFF. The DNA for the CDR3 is TGCAGTGCTAGATTTTCGACAGGGAAGACTGAAGCTTTCTTT.

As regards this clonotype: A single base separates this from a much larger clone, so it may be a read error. The CDR3, as DNA: TGCGCCAGCAGCTCTGAACGACTCATTAACACTGAAGCTTTCTTT. It specifies CASSSERLINTEAFF. The chain couples TRBV5-1 to TRBJ1-1; D is unresolved. The CDR3 spans 15 residues. The V gene lost 3 bases and the J gene lost 2 bases, with 14 bases spanning the gap. CDR1 and CDR2 (germline): SGHRS, YFSETQ. The full variable domain, rest sourced from reference TRBV5-1 and TRBJ1-1, is KAGVTQTPRYLIKTRGQQVTLSCSPISGHRSVSWYQQTPGQGLQFLFEYFSETQRNKGNFPGRFSGRQFSNSRSEMNVSTLELGDSALYLCASSSERLINTEAFFGQGTRLTVV.

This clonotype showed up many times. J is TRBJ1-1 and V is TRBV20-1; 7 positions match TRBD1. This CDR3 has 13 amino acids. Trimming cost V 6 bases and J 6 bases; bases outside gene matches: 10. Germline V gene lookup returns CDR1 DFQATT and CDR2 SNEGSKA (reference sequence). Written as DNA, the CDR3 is TGCAGTGCGCGGACAGGTGGTTTTGCTGAAGCTTTCTTT. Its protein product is CSARTGGFAEAFF.

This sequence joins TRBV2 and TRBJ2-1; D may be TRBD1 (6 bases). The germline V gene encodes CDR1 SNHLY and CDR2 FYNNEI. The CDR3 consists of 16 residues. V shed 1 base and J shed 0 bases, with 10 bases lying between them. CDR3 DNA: TGTGCCAGCAGTGAAGAACAGGGAAGCTCCTACAATGAGCAGTTCTTC. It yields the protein CASSEEQGSSYNEQFF.

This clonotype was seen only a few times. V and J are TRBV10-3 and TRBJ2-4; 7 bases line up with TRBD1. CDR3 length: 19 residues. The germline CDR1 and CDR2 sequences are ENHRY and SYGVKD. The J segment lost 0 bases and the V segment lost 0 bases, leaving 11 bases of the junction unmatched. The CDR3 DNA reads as TGTGCCATCAGTGAGTCGATTACGAATTACAGGGGAGCCAAAAACATTCAGTACTTC. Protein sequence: CAISESITNYRGAKNIQYF.

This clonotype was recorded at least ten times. The CDR3 coding sequence is TGTGCCAGCAGCCAAGAATCCAGCGGGGGGGCCGCGACCCAGTACTTC. Its translation is CASSQESSGGAATQYF. The rearrangement links TRBV4-2 to TRBJ2-5; 10 positions agree with TRBD2. V shed 0 bases and J 7 bases; nucleotides not matched to a gene: 8. Germline V gene sequence: CDR1 LGHNA, CDR2 YNFKEQ. This CDR3 is 16 amino acids long.

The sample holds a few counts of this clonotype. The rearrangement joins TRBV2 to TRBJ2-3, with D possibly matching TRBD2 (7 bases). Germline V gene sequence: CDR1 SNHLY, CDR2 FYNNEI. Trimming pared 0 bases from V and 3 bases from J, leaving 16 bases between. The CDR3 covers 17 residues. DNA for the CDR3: TGTGCCAGCAGTGAAGCCCTACGGGGGGCGAAGACAGATACGCAGTATTTT. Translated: CASSEALRGAKTDTQYF.

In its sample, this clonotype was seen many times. CDR3 DNA sequence: TGTGCCAGCAGTCTCCGTGGTCAGCCCCAGCATTTT. Amino acids: CASSLRGQPQHF. This sequence joins TRBV6-5 and TRBJ1-5; D ambiguous. Germline CDR1 reads MNHEY; CDR2 reads SVGAGI. Trimming left V 5 bases short and J 6 bases short, with 8 bases between. The CDR3 runs 12 residues.

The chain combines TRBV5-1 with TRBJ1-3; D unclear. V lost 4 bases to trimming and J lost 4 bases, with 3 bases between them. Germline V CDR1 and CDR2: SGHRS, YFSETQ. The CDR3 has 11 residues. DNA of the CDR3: TGCGCCAGCAGCCGGGGAAACACCATATATTTT. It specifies CASSRGNTIYF.

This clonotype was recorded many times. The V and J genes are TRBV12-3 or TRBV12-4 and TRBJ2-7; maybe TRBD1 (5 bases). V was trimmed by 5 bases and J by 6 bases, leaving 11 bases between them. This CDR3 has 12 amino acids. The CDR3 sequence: CASSLRGVEQYF. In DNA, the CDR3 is TGTGCCAGCAGTCTAAGGGGTGTCGAGCAGTACTTC.

CDR3 DNA sequence: TGTGCCAGCAGCCCCCAGCGGGGGTCCTACAATGAGCAGTTCTTC. It codes for CASSPQRGSYNEQFF. This sequence joins TRBV7-2 and TRBJ2-1; 8 nucleotides match TRBD2. The CDR3 extends over 15 amino acids. J lost 1 base, V lost 5 bases, and 4 bases had no gene match. Germline V gene sequence: CDR1 SGHTA, CDR2 FQGNSA.

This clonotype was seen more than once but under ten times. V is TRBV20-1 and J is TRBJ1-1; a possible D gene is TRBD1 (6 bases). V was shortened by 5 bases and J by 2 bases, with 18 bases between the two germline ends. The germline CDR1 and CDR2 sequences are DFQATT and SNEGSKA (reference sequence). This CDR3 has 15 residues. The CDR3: CSADRTGYLNTEAFF. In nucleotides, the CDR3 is TGCAGTGCTGACCGAACAGGGTATCTCAACACTGAAGCTTTCTTT.

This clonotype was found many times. CDR3 sequence reads: CSAREELRGWETQYF. CDR3 nucleotide sequence: TGCAGTGCTAGAGAGGAGTTGAGGGGATGGGAGACCCAGTACTTC. The chain recombines TRBV20-1 with TRBJ2-5; D may match TRBD1 or TRBD2 (5 bases each). This CDR3 has 15 amino acids. Trimming shortened V by 0 bases and J by 5 bases, and 16 bases separated the two germline ends. CDR1 is DFQATT, CDR2 SNEGSKA, per germline (reference sequence).

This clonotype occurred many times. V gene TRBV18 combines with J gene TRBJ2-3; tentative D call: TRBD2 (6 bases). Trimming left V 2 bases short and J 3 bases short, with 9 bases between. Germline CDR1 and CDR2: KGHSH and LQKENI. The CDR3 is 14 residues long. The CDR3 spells CASSPARGTDTQYF. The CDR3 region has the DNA TGTGCCAGCTCACCAGCCCGGGGGACAGATACGCAGTATTTT.

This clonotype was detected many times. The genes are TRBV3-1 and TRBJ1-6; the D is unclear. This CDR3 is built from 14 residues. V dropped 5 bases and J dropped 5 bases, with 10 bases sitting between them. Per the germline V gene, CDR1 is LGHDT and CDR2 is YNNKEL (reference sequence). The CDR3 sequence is CASSFRRDNSPLHF. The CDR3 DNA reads TGTGCCAGCAGCTTCCGACGGGATAATTCACCCCTCCACTTT. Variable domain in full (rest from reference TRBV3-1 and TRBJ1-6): DTAVSQTPKYLVTQMGNDKSIKCEQNLGHDTMYWYKQDSKKFLKIMFSYNNKELIINETVPNRFSPKSPDKAHLNLHINSLELGDSAVYFCASSFRRDNSPLHFGNGTRLTVT.

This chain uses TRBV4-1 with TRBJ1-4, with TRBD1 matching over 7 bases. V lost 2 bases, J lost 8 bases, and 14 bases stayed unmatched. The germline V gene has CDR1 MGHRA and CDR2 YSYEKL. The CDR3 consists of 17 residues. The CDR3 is CASSQRGRGTVREKLFF. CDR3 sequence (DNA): TGCGCCAGCAGCCAAAGAGGAAGGGGGACAGTCCGCGAAAAACTGTTTTTT.

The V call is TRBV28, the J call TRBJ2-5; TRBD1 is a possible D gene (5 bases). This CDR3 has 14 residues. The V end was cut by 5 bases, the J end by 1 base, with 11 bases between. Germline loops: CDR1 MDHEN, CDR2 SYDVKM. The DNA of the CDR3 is TGTGCCAGCAGTCTCAGGACAACCCAAGAGACCCAGTACTTC. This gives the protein CASSLRTTQETQYF.

The CDR3 region is CASSNRDRLYNEQFF. CDR3 sequence (DNA): TGTGCCAGCAGCAACCGGGACAGGCTGTACAATGAGCAGTTCTTC. This chain uses TRBV7-9 with TRBJ2-1; TRBD1 matches at 8 bases. The CDR3 is 15 residues long. In germline, CDR1 is SEHNR, CDR2 FQNEAQ (reference sequence). V trimming: 5 bases; J trimming: 4 bases; junction bases outside the gene matches: 7. Full variable domain (remainder filled in from reference TRBV7-9 and TRBJ2-1): DTGVSQNPRHKITKRGQNVTFRCDPISEHNRLYWYRQTLGQGPEFLTYFQNEAQLEKSRLLSDRFSAERPKGSFSTLEIQRTEQGDSAMYLCASSNRDRLYNEQFFGPGTRLTVL.

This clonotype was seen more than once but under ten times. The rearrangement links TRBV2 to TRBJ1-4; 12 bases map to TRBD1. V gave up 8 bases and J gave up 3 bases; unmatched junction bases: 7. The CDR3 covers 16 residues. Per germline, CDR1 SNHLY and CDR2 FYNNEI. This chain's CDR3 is CASRGGQGASNEKLFF. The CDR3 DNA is TGTGCCAGCCGCGGGGGACAGGGGGCATCTAATGAAAAACTGTTTTTT.